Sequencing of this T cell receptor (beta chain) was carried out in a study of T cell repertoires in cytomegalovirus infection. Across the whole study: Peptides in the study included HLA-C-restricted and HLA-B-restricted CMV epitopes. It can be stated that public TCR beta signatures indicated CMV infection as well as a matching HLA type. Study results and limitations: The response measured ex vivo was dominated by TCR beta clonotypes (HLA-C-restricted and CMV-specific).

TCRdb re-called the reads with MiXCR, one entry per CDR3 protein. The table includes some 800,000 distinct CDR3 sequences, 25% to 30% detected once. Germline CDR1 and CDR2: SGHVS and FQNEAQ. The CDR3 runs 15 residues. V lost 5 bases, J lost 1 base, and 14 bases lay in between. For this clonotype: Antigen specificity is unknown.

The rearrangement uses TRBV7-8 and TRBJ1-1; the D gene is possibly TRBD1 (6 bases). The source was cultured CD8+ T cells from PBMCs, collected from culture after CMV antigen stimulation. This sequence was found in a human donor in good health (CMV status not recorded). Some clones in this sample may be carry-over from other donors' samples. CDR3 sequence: CASSVGQGRNTEAFF. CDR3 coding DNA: TGTGCCAGCAGCGTTGGGCAGGGGAGGAACACTGAAGCTTTCTTT.